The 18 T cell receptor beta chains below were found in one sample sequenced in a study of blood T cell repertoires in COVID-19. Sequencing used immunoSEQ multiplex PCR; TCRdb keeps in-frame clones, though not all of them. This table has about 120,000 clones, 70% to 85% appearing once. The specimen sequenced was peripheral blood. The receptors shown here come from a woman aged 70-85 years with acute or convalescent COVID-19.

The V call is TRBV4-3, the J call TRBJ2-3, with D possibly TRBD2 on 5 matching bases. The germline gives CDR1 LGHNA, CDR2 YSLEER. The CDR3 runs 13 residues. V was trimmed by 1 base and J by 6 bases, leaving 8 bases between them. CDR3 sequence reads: CASSQGRGDTQYF. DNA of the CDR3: TGCGCCAGCAGCCAAGGAAGAGGGGATACGCAGTATTTT.

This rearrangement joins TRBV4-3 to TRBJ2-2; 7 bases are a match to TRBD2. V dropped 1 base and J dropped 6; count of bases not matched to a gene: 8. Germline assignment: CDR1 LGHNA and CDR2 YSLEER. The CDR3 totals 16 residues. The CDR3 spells CASSQVGGGRAGELFF. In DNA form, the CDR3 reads TGCGCCAGCAGCCAAGTGGGTGGAGGGAGGGCCGGGGAGCTGTTTTTT.

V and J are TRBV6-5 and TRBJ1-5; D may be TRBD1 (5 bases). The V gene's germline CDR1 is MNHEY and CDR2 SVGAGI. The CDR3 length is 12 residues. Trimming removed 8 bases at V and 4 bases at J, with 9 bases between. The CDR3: CASDRFNQPQHF. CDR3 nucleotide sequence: TGTGCCAGCGACAGATTTAATCAGCCCCAGCATTTT.

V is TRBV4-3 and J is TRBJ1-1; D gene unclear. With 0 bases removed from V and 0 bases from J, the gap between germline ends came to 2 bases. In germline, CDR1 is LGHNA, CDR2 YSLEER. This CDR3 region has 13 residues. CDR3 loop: CASSQDMNTEAFF. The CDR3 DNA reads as TGCGCCAGCAGCCAAGACATGAACACTGAAGCTTTCTTT.

CDR3 protein: CASSRRSGGSDTQYF. The CDR3 bases are TGTGCCAGCTCCCGGCGGAGCGGGGGGTCAGATACGCAGTATTTT. This rearrangement joins TRBV7-2 to TRBJ2-3; the match to TRBD2 covers 9 bases. Looked up from germline, CDR1 is SGHTA and CDR2 is FQGNSA. The CDR3 is 15 residues long. V lost 8 bases and J lost 4; bases outside the gene matches: 10.

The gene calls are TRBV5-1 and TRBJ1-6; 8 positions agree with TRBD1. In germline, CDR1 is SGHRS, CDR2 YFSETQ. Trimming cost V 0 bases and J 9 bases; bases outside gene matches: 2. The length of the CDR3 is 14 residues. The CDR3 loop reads CASSLGDRSSPLHF. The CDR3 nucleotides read TGCGCCAGCAGCTTGGGGGACAGGAGTTCACCCCTCCACTTT. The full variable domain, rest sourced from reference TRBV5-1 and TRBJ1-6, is KAGVTQTPRYLIKTRGQQVTLSCSPISGHRSVSWYQQTPGQGLQFLFEYFSETQRNKGNFPGRFSGRQFSNSRSEMNVSTLELGDSALYLCASSLGDRSSPLHFGNGTRLTVT.

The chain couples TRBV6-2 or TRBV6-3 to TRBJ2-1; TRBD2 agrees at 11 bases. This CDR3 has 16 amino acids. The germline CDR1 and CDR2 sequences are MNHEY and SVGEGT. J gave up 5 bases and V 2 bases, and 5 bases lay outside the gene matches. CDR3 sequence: CASSYIAGGINNEQFF. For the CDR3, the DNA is TGTGCCAGCAGTTACATAGCGGGGGGGATTAACAATGAGCAGTTCTTC.

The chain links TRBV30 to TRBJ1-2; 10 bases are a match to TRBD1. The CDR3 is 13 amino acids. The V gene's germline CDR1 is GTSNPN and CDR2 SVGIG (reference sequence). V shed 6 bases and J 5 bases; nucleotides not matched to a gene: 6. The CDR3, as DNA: TGTGCCTGTACGGACAGGGGGTGGTATGGCTACACCTTC. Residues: CACTDRGWYGYTF.

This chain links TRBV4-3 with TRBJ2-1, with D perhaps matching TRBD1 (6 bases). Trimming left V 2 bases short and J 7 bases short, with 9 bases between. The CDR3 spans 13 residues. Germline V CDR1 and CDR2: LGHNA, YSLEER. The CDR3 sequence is CASSQQTGNEQFF. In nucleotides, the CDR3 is TGCGCCAGCAGCCAACAGACAGGAAATGAGCAGTTCTTC.

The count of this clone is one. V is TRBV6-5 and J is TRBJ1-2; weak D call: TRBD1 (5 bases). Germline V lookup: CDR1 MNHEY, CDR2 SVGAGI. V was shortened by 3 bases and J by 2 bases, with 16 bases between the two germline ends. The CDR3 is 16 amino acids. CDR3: CASSYRRGESNYGYTF. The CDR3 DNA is TGTGCCAGCAGTTATCGGAGGGGCGAATCAAACTATGGCTACACCTTC.

CDR3 sequence (DNA): TGTGCCAGCGCGGAGGGGGCTAATGAGCAGTTCTTC. It translates to CASAEGANEQFF. The chain joins TRBV12-3 or TRBV12-4 to TRBJ2-1; a possible D gene is TRBD1 (7 bases). The length of the CDR3 is 12 residues. The V end lost 8 bases, the J end lost 7 bases, and 12 bases lay between the germline ends.

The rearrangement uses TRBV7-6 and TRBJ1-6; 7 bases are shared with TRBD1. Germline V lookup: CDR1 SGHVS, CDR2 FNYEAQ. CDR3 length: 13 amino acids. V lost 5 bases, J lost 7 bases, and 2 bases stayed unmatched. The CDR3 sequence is CASSATGNSPLHF. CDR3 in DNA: TGTGCCAGCAGCGCGACAGGGAATTCACCCCTCCACTTT.

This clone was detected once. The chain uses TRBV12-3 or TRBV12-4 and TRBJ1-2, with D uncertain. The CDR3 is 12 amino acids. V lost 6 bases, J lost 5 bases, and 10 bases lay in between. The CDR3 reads CASRKSPYGYTF. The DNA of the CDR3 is TGTGCCAGCAGGAAGAGCCCGTATGGCTACACCTTC.

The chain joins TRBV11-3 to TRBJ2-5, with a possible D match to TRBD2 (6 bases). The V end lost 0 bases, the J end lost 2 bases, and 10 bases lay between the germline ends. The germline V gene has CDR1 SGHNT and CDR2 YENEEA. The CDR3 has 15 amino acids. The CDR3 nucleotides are TGTGCCAGCAGCTTAGAGGGACTTCCACAAGAGACCCAGTACTTC. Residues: CASSLEGLPQETQYF.

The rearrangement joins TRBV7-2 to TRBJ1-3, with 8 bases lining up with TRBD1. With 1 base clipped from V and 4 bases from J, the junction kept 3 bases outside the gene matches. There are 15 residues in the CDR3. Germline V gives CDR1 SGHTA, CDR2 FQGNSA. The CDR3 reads CASSLGRDRGNTIYF. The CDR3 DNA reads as TGTGCCAGCAGCTTAGGAAGGGACAGGGGAAACACCATATATTTT.

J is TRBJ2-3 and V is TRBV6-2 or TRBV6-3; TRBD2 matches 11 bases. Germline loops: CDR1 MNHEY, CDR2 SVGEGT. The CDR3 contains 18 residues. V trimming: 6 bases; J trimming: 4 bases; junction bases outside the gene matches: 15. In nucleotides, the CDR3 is TGTGCCAGCAGACCTTGGGGTAGCGGGGGGGCCGGCCCAGATACGCAGTATTTT. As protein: CASRPWGSGGAGPDTQYF.

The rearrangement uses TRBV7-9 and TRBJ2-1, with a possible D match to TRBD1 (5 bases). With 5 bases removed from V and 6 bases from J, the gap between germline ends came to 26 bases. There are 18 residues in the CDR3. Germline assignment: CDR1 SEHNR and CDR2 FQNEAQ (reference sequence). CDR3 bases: TGTGCCAGCAGCCCCATTGGGGTGAAAGGGGATTGGTCCAATGAGCAGTTCTTC. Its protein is CASSPIGVKGDWSNEQFF. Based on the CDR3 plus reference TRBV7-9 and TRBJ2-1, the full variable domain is DTGVSQNPRHKITKRGQNVTFRCDPISEHNRLYWYRQTLGQGPEFLTYFQNEAQLEKSRLLSDRFSAERPKGSFSTLEIQRTEQGDSAMYLCASSPIGVKGDWSNEQFFGPGTRLTVL.

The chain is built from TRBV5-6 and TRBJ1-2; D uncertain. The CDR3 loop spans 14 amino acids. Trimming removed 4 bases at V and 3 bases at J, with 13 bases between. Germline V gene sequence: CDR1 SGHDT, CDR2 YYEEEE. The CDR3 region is CASSDGGLDYGYTF. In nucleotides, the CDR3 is TGTGCCAGCAGCGACGGAGGCCTCGACTATGGCTACACCTTC.